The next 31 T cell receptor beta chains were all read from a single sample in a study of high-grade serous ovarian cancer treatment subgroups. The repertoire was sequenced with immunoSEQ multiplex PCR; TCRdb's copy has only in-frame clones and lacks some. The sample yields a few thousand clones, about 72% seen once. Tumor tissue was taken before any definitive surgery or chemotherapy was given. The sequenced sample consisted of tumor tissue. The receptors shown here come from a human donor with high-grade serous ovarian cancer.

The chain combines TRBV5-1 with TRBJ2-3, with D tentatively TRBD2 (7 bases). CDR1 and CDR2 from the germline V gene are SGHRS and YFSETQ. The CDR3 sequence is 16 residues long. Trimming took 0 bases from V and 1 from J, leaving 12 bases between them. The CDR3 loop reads CASSLDGGLGTDTQYF. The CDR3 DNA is TGCGCCAGCAGCTTGGACGGGGGGCTAGGCACAGATACGCAGTATTTT.

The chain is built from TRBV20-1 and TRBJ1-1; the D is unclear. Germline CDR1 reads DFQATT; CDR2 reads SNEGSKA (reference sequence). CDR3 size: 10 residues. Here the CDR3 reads CSLDVPEAFF. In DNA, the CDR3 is TGCAGCCTGGACGTCCCTGAAGCTTTCTTT.

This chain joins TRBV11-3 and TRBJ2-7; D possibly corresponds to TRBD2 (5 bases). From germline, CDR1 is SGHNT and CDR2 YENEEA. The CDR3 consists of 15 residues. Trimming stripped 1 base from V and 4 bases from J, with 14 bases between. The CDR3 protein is CASSLGTSSVYEQYF. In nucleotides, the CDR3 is TGTGCCAGCAGCTTAGGGACTTCTTCCGTTTACGAGCAGTACTTC.

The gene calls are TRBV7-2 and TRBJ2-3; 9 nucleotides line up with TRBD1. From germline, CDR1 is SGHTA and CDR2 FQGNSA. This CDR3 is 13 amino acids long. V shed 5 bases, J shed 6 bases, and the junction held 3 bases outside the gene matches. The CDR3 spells CASSPQGADTQYF. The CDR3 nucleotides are TGTGCCAGCAGCCCACAGGGGGCCGATACGCAGTATTTT.

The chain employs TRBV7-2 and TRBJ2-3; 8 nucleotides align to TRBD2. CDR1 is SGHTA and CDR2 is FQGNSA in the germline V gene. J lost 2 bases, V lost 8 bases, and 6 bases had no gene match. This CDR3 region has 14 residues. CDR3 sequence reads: CASRLAHITDTQYF. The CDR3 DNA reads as TGTGCCAGCCGACTAGCGCATATCACAGATACGCAGTATTTT. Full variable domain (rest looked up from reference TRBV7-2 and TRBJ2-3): GAGVSQSPSNKVTEKGKDVELRCDPISGHTALYWYRQSLGQGLEFLIYFQGNSAPDKSGLPSDRFSAERTGGSVSTLTIQRTQQEDSAVYLCASRLAHITDTQYFGPGTRLTVL.

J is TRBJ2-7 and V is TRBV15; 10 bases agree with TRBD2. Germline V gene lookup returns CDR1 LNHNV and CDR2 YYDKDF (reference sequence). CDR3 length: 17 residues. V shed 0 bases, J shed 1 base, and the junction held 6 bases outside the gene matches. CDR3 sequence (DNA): TGTGCCACCAGCAGAGATCGGCCTAGCGGGGGTTCCTACGAGCAGTACTTC. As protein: CATSRDRPSGGSYEQYF.

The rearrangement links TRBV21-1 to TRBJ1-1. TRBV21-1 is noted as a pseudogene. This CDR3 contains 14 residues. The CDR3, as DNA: TGTGCCAGCAGCGGGGGAGGGGTTGGCACTGAAGCTTTCTTT. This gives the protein CASSGGGVGTEAFF.

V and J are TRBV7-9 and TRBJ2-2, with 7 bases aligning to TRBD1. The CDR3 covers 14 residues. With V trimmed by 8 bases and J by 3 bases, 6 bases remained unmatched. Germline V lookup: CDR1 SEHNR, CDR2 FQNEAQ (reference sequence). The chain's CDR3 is CASLRQGYTGELFF. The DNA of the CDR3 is TGTGCCAGCCTGAGACAGGGCTACACCGGGGAGCTGTTTTTT.

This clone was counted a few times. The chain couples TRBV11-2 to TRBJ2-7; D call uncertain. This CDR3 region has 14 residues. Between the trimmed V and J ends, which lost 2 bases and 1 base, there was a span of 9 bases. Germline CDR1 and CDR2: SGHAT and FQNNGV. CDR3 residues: CASSLIQRSYEQYF. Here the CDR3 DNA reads TGTGCCAGCAGCTTAATCCAGCGTTCCTACGAGCAGTACTTC.

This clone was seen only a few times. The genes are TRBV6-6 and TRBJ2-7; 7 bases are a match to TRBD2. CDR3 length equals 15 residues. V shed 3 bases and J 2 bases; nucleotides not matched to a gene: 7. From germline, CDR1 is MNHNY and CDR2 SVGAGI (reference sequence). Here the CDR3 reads CASSYLGGSPYEQYF. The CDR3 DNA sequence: TGTGCCAGCAGTTATCTTGGCGGGAGCCCCTACGAGCAGTACTTC.

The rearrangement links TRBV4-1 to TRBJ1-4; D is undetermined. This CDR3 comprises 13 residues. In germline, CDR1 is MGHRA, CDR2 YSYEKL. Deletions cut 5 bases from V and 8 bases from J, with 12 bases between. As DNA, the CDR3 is TGCGCCAGCAGCATCATCCTAGGGGAAAAACTGTTTTTT. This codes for CASSIILGEKLFF.

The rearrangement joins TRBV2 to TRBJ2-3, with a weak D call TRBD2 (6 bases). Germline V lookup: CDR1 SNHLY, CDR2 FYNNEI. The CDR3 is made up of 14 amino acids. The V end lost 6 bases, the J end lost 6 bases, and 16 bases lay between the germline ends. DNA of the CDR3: TGTGCCAGCAGAGGAGGGCTAGCTTCCGATACGCAGTATTTT. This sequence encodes CASRGGLASDTQYF.

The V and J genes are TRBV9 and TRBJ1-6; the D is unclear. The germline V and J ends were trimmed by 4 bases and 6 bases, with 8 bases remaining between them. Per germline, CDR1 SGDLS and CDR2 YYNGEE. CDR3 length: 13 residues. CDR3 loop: CASSLQINSPLHF. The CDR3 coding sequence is TGTGCCAGCAGCTTACAGATTAATTCACCCCTCCACTTT.

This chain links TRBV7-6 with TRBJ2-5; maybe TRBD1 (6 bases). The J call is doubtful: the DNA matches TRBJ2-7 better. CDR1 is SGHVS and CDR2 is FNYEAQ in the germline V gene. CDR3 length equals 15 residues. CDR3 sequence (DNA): TGTGCCAGCAGCTTAGGTTCGGGACACGCCTACGAGCAGTACTTC. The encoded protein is CASSLGSGHAYEQYF.

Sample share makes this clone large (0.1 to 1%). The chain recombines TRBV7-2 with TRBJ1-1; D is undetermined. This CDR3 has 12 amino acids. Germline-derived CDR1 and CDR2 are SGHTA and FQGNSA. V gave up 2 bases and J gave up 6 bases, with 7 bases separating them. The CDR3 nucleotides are TGTGCCAGCAGCTTACAGACTGCTGAAGCTTTCTTT. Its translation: CASSLQTAEAFF.

CDR3 protein: CASSLSASSYEQYF. For the CDR3, the DNA is TGTGCCAGCAGCTTGTCGGCTAGCAGCTACGAGCAGTACTTC. The gene calls are TRBV5-8 and TRBJ2-7; weak D call: TRBD2 (5 bases). The CDR3 has 14 residues. Trimming took off 1 base at V and 3 bases at J, with 11 bases between the two ends. The V gene's germline CDR1 is SGHTS and CDR2 YDEGEE.

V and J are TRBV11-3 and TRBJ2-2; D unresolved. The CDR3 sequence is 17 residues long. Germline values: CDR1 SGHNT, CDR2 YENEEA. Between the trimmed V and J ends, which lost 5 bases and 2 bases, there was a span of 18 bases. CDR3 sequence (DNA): TGTGCCAGCAGCCCCCCTGGTGGGATTACTAACACCGGGGAGCTGTTTTTT. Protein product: CASSPPGGITNTGELFF.

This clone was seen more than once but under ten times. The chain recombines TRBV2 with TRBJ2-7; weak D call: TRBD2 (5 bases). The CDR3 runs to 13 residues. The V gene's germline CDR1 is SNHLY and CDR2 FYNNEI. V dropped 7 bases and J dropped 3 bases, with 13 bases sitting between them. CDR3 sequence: CASTPEGLYEQYF. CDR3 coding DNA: TGTGCCAGCACTCCCGAGGGCCTCTACGAGCAGTACTTC. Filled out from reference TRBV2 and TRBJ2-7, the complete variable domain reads EPEVTQTPSHQVTQMGQEVILRCVPISNHLYFYWYRQILGQKVEFLVSFYNNEISEKSEIFDDQFSVERPDGSNFTLKIRSTKLEDSAMYFCASTPEGLYEQYFGPGTRLTVT.

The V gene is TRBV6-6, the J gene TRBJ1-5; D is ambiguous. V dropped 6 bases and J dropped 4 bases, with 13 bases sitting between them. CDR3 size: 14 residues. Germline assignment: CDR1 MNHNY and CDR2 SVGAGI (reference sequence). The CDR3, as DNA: TGTGCCAGCAGCTCCATGGAGGTTAATCAGCCCCAGCATTTT. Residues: CASSSMEVNQPQHF.

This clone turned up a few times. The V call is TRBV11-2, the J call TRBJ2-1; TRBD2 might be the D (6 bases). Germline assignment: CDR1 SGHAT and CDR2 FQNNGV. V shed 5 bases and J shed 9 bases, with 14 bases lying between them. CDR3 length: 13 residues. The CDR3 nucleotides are TGTGCCAGCAGCCCCGGGCAGGAGGGTGAGCAGTTCTTC. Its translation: CASSPGQEGEQFF.

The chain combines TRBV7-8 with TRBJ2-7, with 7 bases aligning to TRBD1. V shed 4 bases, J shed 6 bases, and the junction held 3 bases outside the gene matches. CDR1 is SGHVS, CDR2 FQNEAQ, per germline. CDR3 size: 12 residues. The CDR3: CASSSYRGEQYF. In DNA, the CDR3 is TGTGCCAGCAGCTCCTACAGGGGCGAGCAGTACTTC.

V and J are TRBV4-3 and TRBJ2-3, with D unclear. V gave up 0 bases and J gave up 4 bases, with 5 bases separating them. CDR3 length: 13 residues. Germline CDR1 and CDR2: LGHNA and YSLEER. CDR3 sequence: CASSQDLADTQYF. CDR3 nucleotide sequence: TGCGCCAGCAGCCAAGATCTCGCAGATACGCAGTATTTT.

The chain's CDR3 is CASSYQAEGYEQYF. The CDR3 DNA reads TGTGCCAGCAGTTACCAAGCGGAGGGCTACGAGCAGTACTTC. The chain joins TRBV6-5 to TRBJ2-5, with a weak D call TRBD2 (6 bases). The J call may be in error: the DNA end matches TRBJ2-7 better. CDR1 and CDR2 (germline): MNHEY, SVGAGI. The CDR3 spans 14 residues.

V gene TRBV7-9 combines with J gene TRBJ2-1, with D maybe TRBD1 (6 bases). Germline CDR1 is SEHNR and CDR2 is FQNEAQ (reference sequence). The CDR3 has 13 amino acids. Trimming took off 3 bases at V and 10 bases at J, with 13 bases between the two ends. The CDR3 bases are TGTGCCAGCAGCTTTCAACAGGGCGGCGAGCAGTTCTTC. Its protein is CASSFQQGGEQFF.

The CDR3 region is CASSSPRDSLSYEQYF. In nucleotides, the CDR3 is TGTGCCAGCAGCTCCCCCCGGGACAGTCTGTCCTACGAGCAGTACTTC. This sequence joins TRBV5-4 and TRBJ2-7, with 7 bases lining up with TRBD1. Germline V gene data show CDR1 as SGHNT and CDR2 as YYREEE (reference sequence). Unmatched junction bases numbered 10, after V lost 3 bases and J lost 1 base. This CDR3 is built from 16 residues.

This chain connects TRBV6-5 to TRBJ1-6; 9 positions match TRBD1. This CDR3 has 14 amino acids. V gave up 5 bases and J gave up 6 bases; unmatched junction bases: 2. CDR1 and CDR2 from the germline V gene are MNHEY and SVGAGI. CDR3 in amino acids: CASSPGQGNSPLHF. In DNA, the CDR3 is TGTGCCAGCAGTCCGGGACAGGGTAATTCACCCCTCCACTTT.

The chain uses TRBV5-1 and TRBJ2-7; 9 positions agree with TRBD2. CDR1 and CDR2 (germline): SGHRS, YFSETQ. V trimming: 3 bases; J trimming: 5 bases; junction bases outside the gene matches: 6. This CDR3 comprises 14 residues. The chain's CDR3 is CASSSQASGNEQYF. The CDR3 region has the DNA TGCGCCAGCAGCTCCCAGGCTAGCGGGAACGAGCAGTACTTC.

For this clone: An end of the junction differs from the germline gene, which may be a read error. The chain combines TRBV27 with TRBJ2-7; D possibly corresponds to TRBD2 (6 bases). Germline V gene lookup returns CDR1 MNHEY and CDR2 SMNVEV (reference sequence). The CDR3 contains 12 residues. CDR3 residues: CASSPGSGGVSF. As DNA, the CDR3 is TGTGCCAGCAGTCCGGGAAGCGGCGGGGTTTCTTTC.

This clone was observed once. The CDR3 spells CASSLTNEKLFF. DNA for the CDR3: TGTGCCAGCAGCTTAACTAATGAAAAACTGTTTTTT. The chain is built from TRBV5-7 and TRBJ1-4; D call uncertain. TRBV5-7 is classed as an ORF, of uncertain function. V lost 2 bases, J lost 1 base, and 0 bases lay in between. The CDR3 loop spans 12 amino acids.

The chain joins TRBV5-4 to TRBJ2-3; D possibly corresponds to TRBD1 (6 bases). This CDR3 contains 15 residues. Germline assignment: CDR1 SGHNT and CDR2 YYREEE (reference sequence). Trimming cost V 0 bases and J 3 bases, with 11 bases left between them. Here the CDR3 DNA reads TGTGCCAGCAGCTTGGACAGGGATCGTACAGATACGCAGTATTTT. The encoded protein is CASSLDRDRTDTQYF.

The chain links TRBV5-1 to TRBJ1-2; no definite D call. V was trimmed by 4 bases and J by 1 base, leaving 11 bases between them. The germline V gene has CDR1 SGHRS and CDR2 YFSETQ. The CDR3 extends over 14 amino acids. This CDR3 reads CASSLTAFNYGYTF. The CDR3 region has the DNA TGCGCCAGCAGCCTGACGGCCTTTAACTATGGCTACACCTTC.